This T cell receptor beta chain was recovered during a study of blood T cell repertoires in COVID-19. The wider study: PBMCs, B-cell-depleted T cells, or T cells were the source of the cDNA or gDNA that made up the material.

Trimming pared 2 bases from V and 7 bases from J, leaving 12 bases between. The CDR3 sequence is 13 residues long. In germline, CDR1 is SGHNT, CDR2 YYREEE (reference sequence). This clone was recorded many times. The repertoire was sequenced with immunoSEQ multiplex PCR; TCRdb's copy has only in-frame clones and lacks some. The table lists some 290,000 clones, roughly 83% of them singletons. This clonotype was obtained from a man aged 55-75 years who had recovered from COVID-19. The rearrangement joins TRBV5-4 to TRBJ1-2; D not resolved. Sample: peripheral blood. The CDR3 here is CASSFSRERGYTF. The DNA for the CDR3 is TGTGCCAGCAGCTTTTCCCGCGAGCGTGGCTACACCTTC.